This record looks at one T cell receptor beta chain sequence and its context. The entry originates in a study of PD-1 and CTLA-4 blockade in melanoma. With V trimmed by 4 bases and J by 2 bases, 7 bases remained unmatched. Looked up from germline, CDR1 is MGHRA and CDR2 is YSYEKL. The CDR3 length is 15 residues. This table comes from immunoSEQ multiplex PCR, and its TCRdb copy is limited to in-frame clones, with some not included. In the table there are fewer than 35,000 clones, around 89% of which are singletons. The sequence was obtained from a human donor with melanoma. The genes are TRBV4-1 and TRBJ2-5; 7 bases match TRBD1. The source was CD8+ T cells from peripheral blood, collected from a patient given anti-PD-1 treatment. The CDR3 DNA reads as TGCGCCAGCAGCCCCGGGACAGCCGAACAAGAGACCCAGTACTTC. Translated: CASSPGTAEQETQYF.